The source of this TCR beta chain is a study of patients and donors after allogeneic stem cell transplantation. TCRdb re-called the RT-PCR reads through MiXCR, storing one row per CDR3 protein. The top ten hold roughly 39% of the sample, which has 15,000 to 20,000 distinct CDR3 sequences, 4.5% to 6% seen once. The ends were cut back, 4 bases at V and 2 bases at J, with 20 bases in the middle. The CDR3 extends over 17 amino acids. In germline, CDR1 is ENHRY, CDR2 SYGVKD. This clonotype was observed a few times. The source of this sequence is a human donor who was either an allogeneic HSCT recipient or a stem cell or donor lymphocyte infusion donor (not recorded which). It is not recorded whose cells these are; they may come from a transplant donor. The chain combines TRBV10-3 with TRBJ2-5; D not resolved. The material sequenced was blood, either unsorted or a sorted T cell fraction (not recorded which). The chain's CDR3 is CAISVRAPGSSQETQYF. As DNA, the CDR3 is TGTGCCATCAGTGTGAGAGCCCCGGGTAGCTCTCAAGAGACCCAGTACTTC.